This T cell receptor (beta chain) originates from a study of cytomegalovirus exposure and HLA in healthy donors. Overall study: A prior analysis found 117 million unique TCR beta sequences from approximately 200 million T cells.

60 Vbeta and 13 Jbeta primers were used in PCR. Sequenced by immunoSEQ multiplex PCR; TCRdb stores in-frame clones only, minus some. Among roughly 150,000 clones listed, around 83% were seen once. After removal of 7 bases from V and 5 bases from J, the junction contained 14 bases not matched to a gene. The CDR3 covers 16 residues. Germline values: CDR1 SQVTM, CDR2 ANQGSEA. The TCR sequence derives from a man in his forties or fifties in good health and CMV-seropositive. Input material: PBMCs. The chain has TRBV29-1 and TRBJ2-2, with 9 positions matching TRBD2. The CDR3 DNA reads TGCAGCGCCCAAAGGGTTGCGGGGGGGGCAACCGGGGAGCTGTTTTTT. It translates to CSAQRVAGGATGELFF.